A single sample is the source of the 13 T cell receptor beta chains below, sequenced in a study of blood T cell repertoires in COVID-19. TCRdb's copy holds only in-frame clones and misses some; the assay was immunoSEQ multiplex PCR. Of approximately 260,000 clones in the sample, around 84% are singletons; the top ten hold 5% to 7.5%. The source material was PBMCs or T cells enriched from blood (not recorded which). Every receptor here comes from a woman in her 50s who had been exposed to COVID-19.

J is TRBJ1-1 and V is TRBV19, with unresolved D. V lost 5 bases and J lost 1, with 14 bases in between. Germline lookup yields CDR1 LNHDA and CDR2 SQIVND (reference sequence). The CDR3 loop spans 15 amino acids. The CDR3 spells CASSQGGRTNTEAFF. The CDR3 bases are TGTGCCAGTAGTCAAGGAGGAAGAACGAACACTGAAGCTTTCTTT. Combining the CDR3 with reference TRBV19 and TRBJ1-1 gives the whole variable domain DGGITQSPKYLFRKEGQNVTLSCEQNLNHDAMYWYRQDPGQGLRLIYYSQIVNDFQKGDIAEGYSVSREKKESFPLTVTSAQKNPTAFYLCASSQGGRTNTEAFFGQGTRLTVV.

This clone was detected a few times. The chain employs TRBV9 and TRBJ2-5; D might be TRBD1 (6 bases). Per germline, CDR1 SGDLS and CDR2 YYNGEE. Trimming removed 0 bases from V and 1 base from J, with 7 bases in between. The CDR3 covers 14 residues. The CDR3 sequence is CASSVGGPQETQYF. In DNA, the CDR3 is TGTGCCAGCAGCGTAGGGGGGCCCCAAGAGACCCAGTACTTC.

The chain employs TRBV13 and TRBJ1-1, with D maybe TRBD1 (5 bases). This CDR3 contains 14 residues. Germline CDR1 reads PRHDT; CDR2 reads FYEKMQ (reference sequence). With 6 bases removed from V and 7 bases from J, the gap between germline ends came to 18 bases. The CDR3 here is CASRANIRGGEAFF. The CDR3 bases are TGTGCCAGCAGGGCTAATATCCGGGGGGGTGAAGCTTTCTTT.

This clone was recorded once. The gene calls are TRBV7-8 and TRBJ1-1, with D unresolved. V lost 7 bases and J lost 1, with 13 bases in between. The CDR3 contains 14 residues. Germline V gene sequence: CDR1 SGHVS, CDR2 FQNEAQ. The CDR3: CASTPIRGNTEAFF. DNA for the CDR3: TGTGCCAGCACACCCATTCGGGGGAACACTGAAGCTTTCTTT.

This clone has just one count. The chain is built from TRBV5-1 and TRBJ1-2; D is possibly TRBD1 (5 bases). The germline gives CDR1 SGHRS, CDR2 YFSETQ. Trimming removed 4 bases from V and 4 bases from J, with 14 bases in between. The CDR3 extends over 14 amino acids. As DNA, the CDR3 is TGCGCCAGCAGCAGTTCCCAGGGTGCCTATGGCTACACCTTC. The encoded protein is CASSSSQGAYGYTF.

The gene calls are TRBV9 and TRBJ2-7, with TRBD1 matching 9 bases. Germline V gene data show CDR1 as SGDLS and CDR2 as YYNGEE. The CDR3 contains 14 residues. J gave up 6 bases and V 3 bases, and 7 bases lay outside the gene matches. The CDR3 DNA follows: TGTGCCAGCAGCGCGACGGGACAGGGATCCGAGCAGTACTTC. The encoded protein is CASSATGQGSEQYF.

The chain uses TRBV5-4 and TRBJ2-3, with D possibly matching TRBD1 (6 bases). V was trimmed by 9 bases and J by 2 bases, leaving 13 bases between them. CDR3 length: 13 amino acids. The germline V gene has CDR1 SGHNT and CDR2 YYREEE (reference sequence). This CDR3 is CAISTGNTDTQYF. In DNA form, the CDR3 reads TGTGCCATATCAACAGGGAACACAGATACGCAGTATTTT.

This clone was recorded only once. CDR3 region: CASSYQGGQPYEQYF. The CDR3, as DNA: TGCGCCAGCAGCTACCAAGGGGGACAGCCTTACGAGCAGTACTTC. The genes are TRBV4-3 and TRBJ2-7; 7 positions agree with TRBD1. CDR3 length: 15 amino acids. From germline, CDR1 is LGHNA and CDR2 YSLEER. The ends lost 5 bases at V and 4 bases at J; junction bases unmatched: 11.

The chain links TRBV2 to TRBJ2-2; TRBD1 matches 12 bases. Unmatched junction bases numbered 2, after V lost 6 bases and J lost 3 bases. Germline V gives CDR1 SNHLY, CDR2 FYNNEI. CDR3 size: 15 residues. The CDR3: CASRGQGAYTGELFF. The CDR3 nucleotides are TGTGCCAGCAGGGGACAGGGGGCTTACACCGGGGAGCTGTTTTTT.

The chain is built from TRBV28 and TRBJ2-5; the match to TRBD2 covers 7 bases. The V gene's germline CDR1 is MDHEN and CDR2 SYDVKM. The length of the CDR3 is 16 residues. The V gene end was trimmed by 5 bases and the J gene end by 1 base; junction bases not matched to a gene: 10. CDR3 DNA: TGTGCCAGCAGTCTCACCCAACCTAGCGGCCAAGAGACCCAGTACTTC. Protein product: CASSLTQPSGQETQYF.

This clone was seen a few times. V and J are TRBV5-4 and TRBJ2-1, with 11 nucleotides matching TRBD2. The CDR3 covers 15 residues. Trimming removed 7 bases from V and 4 bases from J; junction bases left unmatched: 7. Germline CDR1 is SGHNT and CDR2 is YYREEE (reference sequence). Here the CDR3 DNA reads TGTGCCAGCTCGACCGGGACTAGCGGATACAATGAGCAGTTCTTC. Translated, it gives CASSTGTSGYNEQFF.

The chain links TRBV28 to TRBJ1-1, with no clear D. The CDR3 is 16 residues long. V lost 6 bases, J lost 1 base, and 18 bases lay in between. In germline, CDR1 is MDHEN, CDR2 SYDVKM. The CDR3, as DNA: TGTGCCAGCAGGGCCCAAACGCCAGGAGGGAACACTGAAGCTTTCTTT. This gives the protein CASRAQTPGGNTEAFF.

The chain couples TRBV4-2 to TRBJ1-1; no definite D call. Trimming left V 0 bases short and J 1 base short, with 12 bases between. The germline gives CDR1 LGHNA, CDR2 YNFKEQ. The length of the CDR3 is 16 residues. The CDR3 DNA is TGTGCCAGCAGCCAAGATATCTCTCGCGGGAACACTGAAGCTTTCTTT. This translates into CASSQDISRGNTEAFF.